The clone carrying this T cell receptor beta chain was seen at least ten times. Its antigen is not identified. This specimen belongs to a study of blood T cells in healthy people across ages. Overall study: Capturing about one barcoded beta molecule per two T cells was achieved by template switching. Whole-study results and caveats: Because donor CMV status was unknown, expanded clonotype changes were possibly confounded.

Using a J-beta primer mix together with a sample-barcoded 5' primer, a second PCR was run for about 7 to 12 cycles. TCRdb reanalysed the 5' RACE reads using MiXCR and keeps one entry per CDR3 protein. The sample has 700,000 or so distinct CDR3 sequences, around two fifths seen once. Germline lookup yields CDR1 LGHNA and CDR2 YSLEER. The V gene lost 5 bases and the J gene lost 1 base, with 13 bases spanning the gap. There are 15 residues in the CDR3. Donors ranged from about 6 to 90 years old and were healthy Caucasians in Russia. Each individual donor underwent a draw of about 9.1 milliliters of peripheral blood.

This clonotype originated in an elderly man in good health. V usage is TRBV4-3 and J usage is TRBJ2-3; D gene unclear. Sequencing used blood. The CDR3 spells CASSFTAAGTDTQYF. The CDR3 DNA sequence: TGCGCCAGCAGCTTTACGGCAGCCGGCACAGATACGCAGTATTTT.